This T cell receptor beta chain was obtained from a study of T cell changes during pregnancy in multiple sclerosis. In its sample, this clone was seen a few times. This CDR3 contains 13 residues. Germline CDR1 is SEHNR and CDR2 is FQNEAQ (reference sequence). V shed 1 base and J 6 bases; nucleotides not matched to a gene: 2. Here immunoSEQ multiplex PCR was the method, and the copy in TCRdb shows in-frame clones only, minus some. Of about 69,000 clones in the sample, 85% to 95% were seen once. V gene TRBV7-9 combines with J gene TRBJ1-1, with TRBD1 matching over 7 bases. The source is a female donor in good health, enrolled as a control in a pregnancy study. The sample was peripheral blood, taken in the third trimester of pregnancy. The DNA for the CDR3 is TGTGCCAGCAGCTTAGACAGGGGAGCTGAAGCTTTCTTT. This sequence encodes CASSLDRGAEAFF.